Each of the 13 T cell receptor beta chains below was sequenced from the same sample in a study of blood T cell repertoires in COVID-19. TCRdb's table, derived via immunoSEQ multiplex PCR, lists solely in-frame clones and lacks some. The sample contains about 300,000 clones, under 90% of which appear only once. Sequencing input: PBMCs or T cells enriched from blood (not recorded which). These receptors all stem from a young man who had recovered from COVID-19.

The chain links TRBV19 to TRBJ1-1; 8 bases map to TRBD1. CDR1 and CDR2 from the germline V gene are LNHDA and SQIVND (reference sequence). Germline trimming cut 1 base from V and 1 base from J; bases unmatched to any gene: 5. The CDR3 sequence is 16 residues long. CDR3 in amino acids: CASSIGKDRANTEAFF. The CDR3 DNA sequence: TGTGCCAGTAGTATAGGCAAGGACAGGGCGAACACTGAAGCTTTCTTT. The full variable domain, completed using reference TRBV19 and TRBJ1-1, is DGGITQSPKYLFRKEGQNVTLSCEQNLNHDAMYWYRQDPGQGLRLIYYSQIVNDFQKGDIAEGYSVSREKKESFPLTVTSAQKNPTAFYLCASSIGKDRANTEAFFGQGTRLTVV.

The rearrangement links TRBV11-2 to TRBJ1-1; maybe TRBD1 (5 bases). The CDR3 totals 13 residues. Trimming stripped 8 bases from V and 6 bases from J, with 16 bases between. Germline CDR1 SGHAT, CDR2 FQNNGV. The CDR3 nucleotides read TGTGCCAGCGTGCGTGGGGGGAGTGCTGAAGCTTTCTTT. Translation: CASVRGGSAEAFF.

The CDR3 loop is CATSGPLANYGYTF. For the CDR3, the DNA is TGTGCCACCTCAGGCCCCCTCGCTAACTATGGCTACACCTTC. The chain has TRBV7-9 and TRBJ1-2; D gene ambiguous. Trimming shortened V by 10 bases and J by 0 bases, and 15 bases separated the two germline ends. The CDR3 is 14 amino acids. Germline V CDR1 and CDR2: SEHNR, FQNEAQ (reference sequence).

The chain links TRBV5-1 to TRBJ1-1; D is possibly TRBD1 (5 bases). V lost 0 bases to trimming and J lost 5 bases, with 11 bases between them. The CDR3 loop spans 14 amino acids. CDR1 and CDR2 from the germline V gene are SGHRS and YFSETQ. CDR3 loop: CASSLGGGRTEAFF. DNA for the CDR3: TGCGCCAGCAGCTTGGGCGGGGGAAGAACTGAAGCTTTCTTT.

The CDR3 loop reads CASRLLDRAYEQYF. The CDR3 DNA sequence: TGTGCCAGCAGGTTACTGGACAGGGCCTACGAGCAGTACTTC. The chain employs TRBV28 and TRBJ2-7, with 8 positions matching TRBD1. Per the germline V gene, CDR1 is MDHEN and CDR2 is SYDVKM. Germline trimming cut 6 bases from V and 2 bases from J; bases unmatched to any gene: 6. The CDR3 is 14 residues long.

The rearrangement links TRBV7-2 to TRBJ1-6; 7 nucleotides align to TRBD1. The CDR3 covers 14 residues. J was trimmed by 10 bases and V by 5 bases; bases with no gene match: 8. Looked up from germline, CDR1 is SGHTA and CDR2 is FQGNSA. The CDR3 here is CASSAYRGRSPLHF. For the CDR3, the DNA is TGTGCCAGCAGCGCATACAGGGGCCGATCACCCCTCCACTTT.

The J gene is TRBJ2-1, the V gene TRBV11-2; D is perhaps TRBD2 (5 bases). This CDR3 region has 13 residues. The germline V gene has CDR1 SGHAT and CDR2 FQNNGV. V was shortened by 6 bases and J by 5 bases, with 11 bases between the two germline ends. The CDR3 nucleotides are TGTGCCAGCAGGACCCGAGCGGACAATGAGCAGTTCTTC. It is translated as CASRTRADNEQFF.

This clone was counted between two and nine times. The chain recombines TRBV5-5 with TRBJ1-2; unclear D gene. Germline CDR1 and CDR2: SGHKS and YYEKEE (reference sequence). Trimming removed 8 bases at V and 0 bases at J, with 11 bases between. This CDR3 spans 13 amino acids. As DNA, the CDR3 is TGTGCCAGTTCGGTTGGTTCTAACTATGGCTACACCTTC. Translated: CASSVGSNYGYTF.

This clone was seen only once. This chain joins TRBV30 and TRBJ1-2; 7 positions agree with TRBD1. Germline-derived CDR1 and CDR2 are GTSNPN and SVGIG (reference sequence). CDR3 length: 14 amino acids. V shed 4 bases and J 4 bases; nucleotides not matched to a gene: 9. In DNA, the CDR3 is TGTGCCTGGACAGGGGGGCCTCGAGCCTATGGCTACACCTTC. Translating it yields CAWTGGPRAYGYTF.

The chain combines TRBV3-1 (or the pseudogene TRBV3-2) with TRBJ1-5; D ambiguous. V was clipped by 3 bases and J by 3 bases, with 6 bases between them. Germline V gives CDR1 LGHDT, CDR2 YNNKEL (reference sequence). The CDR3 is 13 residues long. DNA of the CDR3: TGTGCCAGCAGCCAGTCCTACAATCAGCCCCAGCATTTT. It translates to CASSQSYNQPQHF.

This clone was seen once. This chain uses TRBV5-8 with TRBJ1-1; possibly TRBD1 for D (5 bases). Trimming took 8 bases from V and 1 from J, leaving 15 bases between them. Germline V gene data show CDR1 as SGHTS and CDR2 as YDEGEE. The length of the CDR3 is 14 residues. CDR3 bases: TGTGCCAGGAAGTTAGCTAGGGGGAACACTGAAGCTTTCTTT. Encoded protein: CARKLARGNTEAFF.

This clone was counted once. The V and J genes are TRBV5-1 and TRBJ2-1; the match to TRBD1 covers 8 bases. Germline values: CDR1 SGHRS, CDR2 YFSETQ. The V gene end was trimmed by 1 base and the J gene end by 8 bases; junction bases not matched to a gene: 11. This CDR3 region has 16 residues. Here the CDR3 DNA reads TGCGCCAGCAGCTTGAACTCTGGACAGGGATTTGATGAGCAGTTCTTC. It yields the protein CASSLNSGQGFDEQFF.

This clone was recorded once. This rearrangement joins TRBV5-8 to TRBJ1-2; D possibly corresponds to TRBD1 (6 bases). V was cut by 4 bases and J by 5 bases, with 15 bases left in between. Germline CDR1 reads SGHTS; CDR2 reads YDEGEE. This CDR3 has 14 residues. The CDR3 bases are TGTGCCAGCAGCCGGGGGGGCGTGTGGTATGGCTACACCTTC. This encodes CASSRGGVWYGYTF.